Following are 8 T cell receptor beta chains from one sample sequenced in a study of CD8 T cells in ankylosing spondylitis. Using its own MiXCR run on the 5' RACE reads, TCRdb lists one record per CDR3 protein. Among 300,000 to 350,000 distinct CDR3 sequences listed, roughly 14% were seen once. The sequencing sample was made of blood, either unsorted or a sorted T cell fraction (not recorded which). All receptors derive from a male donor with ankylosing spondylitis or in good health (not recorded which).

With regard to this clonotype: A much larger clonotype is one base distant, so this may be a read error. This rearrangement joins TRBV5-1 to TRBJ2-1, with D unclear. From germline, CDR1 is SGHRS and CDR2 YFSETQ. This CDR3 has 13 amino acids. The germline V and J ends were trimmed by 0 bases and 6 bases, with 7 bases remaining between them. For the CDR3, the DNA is TGCGCCAGCAGCTTGGGTAGGAGCAATGAGCAGTTCTTC. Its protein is CASSLGRSNEQFF.

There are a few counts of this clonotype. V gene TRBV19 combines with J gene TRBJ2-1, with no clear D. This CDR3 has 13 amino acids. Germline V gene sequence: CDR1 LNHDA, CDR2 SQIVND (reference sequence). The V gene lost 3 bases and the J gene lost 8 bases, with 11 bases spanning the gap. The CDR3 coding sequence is TGTGCCAGTAGTATCTCCACGACGTATGAGCAGTTCTTC. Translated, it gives CASSISTTYEQFF.

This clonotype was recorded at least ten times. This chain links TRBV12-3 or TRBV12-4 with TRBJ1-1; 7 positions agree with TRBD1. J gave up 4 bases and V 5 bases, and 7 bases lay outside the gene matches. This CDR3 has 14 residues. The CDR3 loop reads CASSTRQGGTEAFF. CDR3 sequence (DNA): TGTGCCAGCAGTACACGACAGGGAGGCACTGAAGCTTTCTTT.

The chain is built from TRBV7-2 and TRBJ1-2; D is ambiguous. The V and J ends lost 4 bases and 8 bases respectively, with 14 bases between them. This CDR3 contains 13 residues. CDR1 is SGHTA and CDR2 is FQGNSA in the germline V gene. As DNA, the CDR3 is TGTGCCAGCAGCTCCTGGGAGGGCGGAGGCTACACCTTC. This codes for CASSSWEGGGYTF.

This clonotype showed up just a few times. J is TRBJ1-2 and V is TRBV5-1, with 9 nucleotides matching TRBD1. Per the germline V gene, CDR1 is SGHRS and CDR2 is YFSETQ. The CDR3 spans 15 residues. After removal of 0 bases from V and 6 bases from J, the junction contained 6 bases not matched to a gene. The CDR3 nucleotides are TGCGCCAGCAGCTTGGTTCTCCGGGACAGGGATGGCTACACCTTC. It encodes CASSLVLRDRDGYTF.

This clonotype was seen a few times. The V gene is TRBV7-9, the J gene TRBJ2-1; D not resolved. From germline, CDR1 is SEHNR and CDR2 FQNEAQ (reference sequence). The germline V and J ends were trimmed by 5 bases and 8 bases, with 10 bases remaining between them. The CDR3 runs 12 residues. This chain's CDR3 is CASSPHGDEQFF. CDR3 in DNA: TGTGCCAGCAGCCCTCATGGGGATGAGCAGTTCTTC.

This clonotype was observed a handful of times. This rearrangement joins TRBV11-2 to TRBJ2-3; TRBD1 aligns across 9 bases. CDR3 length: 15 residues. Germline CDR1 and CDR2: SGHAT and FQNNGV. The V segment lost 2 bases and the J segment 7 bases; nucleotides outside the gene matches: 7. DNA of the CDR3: TGTGCCAGCAGCTTAACGGGACAGGGCATCAATACGCAGTATTTT. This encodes CASSLTGQGINTQYF.

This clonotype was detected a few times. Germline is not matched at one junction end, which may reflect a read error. The CDR3 sequence: CASSSRDRDSHEQYF. As DNA, the CDR3 is TGTGCCAGCAGTTCCCGGGACAGGGACTCCCACGAGCAGTACTTC. This chain links TRBV12-3 or TRBV12-4 with TRBJ2-7; 9 bases align to TRBD1. The CDR3 consists of 15 residues.